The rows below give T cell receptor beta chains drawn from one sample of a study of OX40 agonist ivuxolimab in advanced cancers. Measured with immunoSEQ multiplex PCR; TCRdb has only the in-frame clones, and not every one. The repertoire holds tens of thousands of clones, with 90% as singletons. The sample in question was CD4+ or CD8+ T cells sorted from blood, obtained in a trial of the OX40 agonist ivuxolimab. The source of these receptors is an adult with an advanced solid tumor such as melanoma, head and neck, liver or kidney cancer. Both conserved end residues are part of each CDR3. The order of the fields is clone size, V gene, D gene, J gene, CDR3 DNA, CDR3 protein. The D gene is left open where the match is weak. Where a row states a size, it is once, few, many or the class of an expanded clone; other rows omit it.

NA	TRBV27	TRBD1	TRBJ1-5	TGTGCCAGCAGTCCCAACAGGGGTAGCAATCAGCCCCAGCATTTT	CASSPNRGSNQPQHF
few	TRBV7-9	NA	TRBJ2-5	TGTGCCAGCAGCGCGCCACTCCAAGAGACCCAGTACTTC	CASSAPLQETQYF
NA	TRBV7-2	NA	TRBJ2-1	TGTGCCAGCAGCTTAGGGGGTGAGCAGTTCTTC	CASSLGGEQFF
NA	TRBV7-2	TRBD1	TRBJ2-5	TGTGCCAGCAGCTCGCTAGGACAGGAAAGACAAGAGACCCAGTACTTC	CASSSLGQERQETQYF
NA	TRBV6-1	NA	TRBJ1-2	TGTGCCAGCAGCGCGCAGGTCACGACCCACTATGGCTACACCTTC	CASSAQVTTHYGYTF
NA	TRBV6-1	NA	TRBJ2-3	TGTGCCAGTGCCGCCTGGGGGGCCTACACAGATACGCAGTATTTT	CASAAWGAYTDTQYF
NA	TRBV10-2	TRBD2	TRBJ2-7	TGCGCCAGCAGTGAGTCGTCTAGCGGGAACTACGAGCAGTACTTC	CASSESSSGNYEQYF
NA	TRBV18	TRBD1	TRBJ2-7	TGTGCCAGCTCACCCAGGGACAGGGGGAACTACGAGCAGTACTTC	CASSPRDRGNYEQYF
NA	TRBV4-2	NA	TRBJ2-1	TGTGCCAGCAGCCCCCTCGGCGGGATGTCCTACAATGAGCAGTTCTTC	CASSPLGGMSYNEQFF
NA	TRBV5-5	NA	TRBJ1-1	TGTGCCAGCAGCTTGGCGGCCCGGGGGACTGAAGCTTTCTTT	CASSLAARGTEAFF
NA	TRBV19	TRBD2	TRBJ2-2	TGTGCCAGTGGTGGACTAGCGGGAGGGAACACCGGGGAGCTGTTTTTT	CASGGLAGGNTGELFF
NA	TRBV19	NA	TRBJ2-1	TGTGCCAGTACCGATTTTCATGAGCAGTTCTTC	CASTDFHEQFF
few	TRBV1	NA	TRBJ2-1	TGCGCCAGCAGCCAAGATTTTCATAATGAGCAGTTCTTC	CASSQDFHNEQFF
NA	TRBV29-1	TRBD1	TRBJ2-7	TGCAGCGTGGCGGACAGGGGCTACGAGCAGTACTTC	CSVADRGYEQYF
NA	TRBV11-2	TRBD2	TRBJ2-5	TGTGCCAGCAGCTCTACTAGCGGACCCCGCGAGACCCAGTACTTC	CASSSTSGPRETQYF
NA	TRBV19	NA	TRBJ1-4	TGTGCCAGTAGTATAGTTGAAACATTGGGTGAAAAACTGTTTTTT	CASSIVETLGEKLFF
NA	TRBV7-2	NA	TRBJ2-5	TGTGCCAGCAGCTCGGAGGTCTTGTACCAAGAGACCCAGTACTTC	CASSSEVLYQETQYF
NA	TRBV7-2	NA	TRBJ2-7	TGTGCCAGCAGCTTAGCGCCAGGCGCCGAGCAGTACTTC	CASSLAPGAEQYF
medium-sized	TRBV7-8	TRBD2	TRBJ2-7	TGTGCCAGCAAGTTGGTGCTAGCGGGCGACGAGCAGTACTTC	CASKLVLAGDEQYF
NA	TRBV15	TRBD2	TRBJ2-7	TGTGCCACCAGCGGAGGGGAGGGCGAGCAGTACTTC	CATSGGEGEQYF
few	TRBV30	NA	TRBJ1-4	TGTGCCTGGAGTGTACTCGGGGTTGGAATCGAAAAACTGTTTTTT	CAWSVLGVGIEKLFF
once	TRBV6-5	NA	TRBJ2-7	TGTGCCAGCAGTTACCCTATAGACCACGGTGGGTACGAGCAGTACTTC	CASSYPIDHGGYEQYF
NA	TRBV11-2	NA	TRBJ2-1	TGTGCCAGCAGCTTGGGCAGGGACAATGAGCAGTTCTTC	CASSLGRDNEQFF
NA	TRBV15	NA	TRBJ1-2	TGTGCCACCAGCAGAGAGGCCAGGGGTAACTATGGCTACACCTTC	CATSREARGNYGYTF
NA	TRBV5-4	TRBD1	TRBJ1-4	TGTGCCAGCAGCCAGGACAGGTGGCCTGAAAAACTGTTTTTT	CASSQDRWPEKLFF
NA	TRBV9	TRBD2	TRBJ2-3	TGTGCCAGCAGCGTCTCGGGACTAGCGGGAGTTCCGGGAGATACGCAGTATTTT	CASSVSGLAGVPGDTQYF
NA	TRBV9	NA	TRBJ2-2	TGTGCCAGCAGCGTAGACGGCGGTCCGGACACCGGGGAGCTGTTTTTT	CASSVDGGPDTGELFF
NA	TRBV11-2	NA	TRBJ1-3	TGTGCCAGCAGCCCCACGGACAGCTCTGGAAACACCATATATTTT	CASSPTDSSGNTIYF
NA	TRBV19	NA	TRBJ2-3	TGTGCCAGTAGTATGGGTTTTCTGAATACGCAGTATTTT	CASSMGFLNTQYF
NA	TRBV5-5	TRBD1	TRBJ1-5	TGTGCCAGCAGCATACAGGGGGTTGAACAGCCCCAGCATTTT	CASSIQGVEQPQHF
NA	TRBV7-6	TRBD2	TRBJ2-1	TGTGCCAGCGGACTAGCGGGGGACAATGAGCAGTTCTTC	CASGLAGDNEQFF
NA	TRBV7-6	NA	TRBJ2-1	TGTGCCAGCAGCCCACTAGTGAATGAGCAGTTCTTC	CASSPLVNEQFF
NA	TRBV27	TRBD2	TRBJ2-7	TGTGCCAGCAGTTTGGGACTAGCGGGAACGATCTACGAGCAGTACTTC	CASSLGLAGTIYEQYF
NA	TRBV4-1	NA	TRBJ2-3	TGCGCCAGCATTTTCGGCCGAGCGTTAGATACGCAGTATTTT	CASIFGRALDTQYF
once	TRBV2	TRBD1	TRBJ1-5	TGTGCCAGCAACGGGCCGGGACAGACGGATCAGCCCCAGCATTTT	CASNGPGQTDQPQHF
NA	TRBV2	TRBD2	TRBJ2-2	TGTGCCAGCTCACTAGCGGGAGGCACCGGGGAGCTGTTTTTT	CASSLAGGTGELFF
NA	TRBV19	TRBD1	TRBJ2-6	TGTGCCAGTAGTATGGGGACAGCTAGCTCTGGGGCCAACGTCCTGACTTTC	CASSMGTASSGANVLTF
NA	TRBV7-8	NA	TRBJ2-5	TGTGCCAGCGAAGGAGAGACCCAGTACTTC	CASEGETQYF
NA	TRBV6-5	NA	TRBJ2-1	TGTGCCAGCAGCTGGACTGCCGGTGGCGATGAGCAGTTCTTC	CASSWTAGGDEQFF